This T cell receptor beta chain originates from a study of blood T cells in healthy people across ages. The second PCR ran roughly 7 to 12 cycles with a sample-barcoded 5' primer and J-beta primers. Tagging of each cDNA molecule was performed by a template-switch adaptor with 12 random nucleotides. Each sample provided no less than 2.5 million CDR3-containing paired-end reads. In TCRdb, the 5' RACE reads were re-called with MiXCR into one record per CDR3 protein. There are around 2 million distinct CDR3 sequences in the sample; about 39% occur only once, and approximately 22% lies in the top ten. In regard to this clonotype: At one end, the junction sequence differs from germline, possibly due to a read error.

This CDR3 comprises 14 residues. V is TRBV12-3 or TRBV12-4 and J is TRBJ2-3, with TRBD1 as a possible D gene (6 bases). This TCR was sampled from a human donor in good health. The sample taken for sequencing was blood. CDR3 nucleotides: TGTGCCAGCAGCTTGACAGGACCATCAGATGCGCAGTATTTT. Residues: CASSLTGPSDAQYF.